Shown below are 27 T cell receptor beta chains from a single sample sequenced in a study of shared clonotypes between healthy human individuals (dated by TCRdb to the early 2020s). For the CD8 naive samples, CD45RO-negative cells were positively selected for CCR7, yielding a CD45RA+CCR7+ population from which TemRA cells were excluded. The method behind the library was the immunoSEQ multiplex PCR assay. Imported from immuneACCESS, the table was reduced by TCRdb to in-frame sequences with V and J called. These copies leave out some clones; in studies compared against another copy, an unresolved V gene accounts for under half, and the cause of the remainder is not known. A total of around 2,100,000 clones appear in this sample, about 95% of them only once. The ten largest clones add up to roughly 1% of the sample. The sequenced sample consisted of naive CD8+ T cells sorted from blood. Reading the label with the study, this specimen's cell subset or site is: CD45RA+CCR7+. Every receptor here comes from a man between 18 and 35 years old in good health.

On this clone: Sequence at one end of the junction differs from germline and may be a read error. This same CDR3 is encoded by further DNA sequences in the sample. The J gene is TRBJ2-1, the V gene TRBV28; D remains unclear. Germline CDR1 is MDHEN and CDR2 is SYDVKM. The CDR3 covers 11 residues. The CDR3 DNA sequence: TGTGCCAGCAGTCTATACAACGAGCAGTTCTTC. This gives the protein CASSLYNEQFF.

The rearrangement joins TRBV13 to TRBJ2-5, with D possibly being TRBD2 (5 bases). With 1 base removed from V and 2 bases from J, the gap between germline ends came to 8 bases. CDR3 length equals 14 residues. Germline CDR1 is PRHDT and CDR2 is FYEKMQ (reference sequence). The CDR3 coding sequence is TGTGCCAGCAGCTTAGAACTAGAACAAGAGACCCAGTACTTC. This encodes CASSLELEQETQYF.

About this clone itself: Other DNA sequences of this sample code for an identical CDR3. The chain recombines TRBV19 with TRBJ1-2; unclear D gene. Trimming removed 6 bases at V and 1 base at J, with 6 bases between. Per the germline V gene, CDR1 is LNHDA and CDR2 is SQIVND (reference sequence). CDR3 size: 12 residues. CDR3 nucleotides: TGTGCCAGTAGGACCGTTAACTATGGCTACACCTTC. Protein: CASRTVNYGYTF.

The V and J genes are TRBV5-1 and TRBJ2-1; the D gene could be TRBD1 or TRBD2 (5 bases each). The CDR3 runs 16 residues. CDR1 and CDR2 from the germline V gene are SGHRS and YFSETQ. With 0 bases removed from V and 8 bases from J, the gap between germline ends came to 18 bases. CDR3 in amino acids: CASSLEGTVDWDEQFF. The DNA of the CDR3 is TGCGCCAGCAGCTTGGAGGGGACGGTGGATTGGGATGAGCAGTTCTTC.

Concerning this clone itself: In the same sample, other DNA sequences code for this CDR3. V is TRBV27 and J is TRBJ2-2; D is uncertain. With 4 bases removed from V and 6 bases from J, the gap between germline ends came to 6 bases. Germline assignment: CDR1 MNHEY and CDR2 SMNVEV (reference sequence). The CDR3 length is 12 residues. CDR3: CASSSPAGELFF. CDR3 in DNA: TGTGCCAGCAGTTCCCCCGCCGGGGAGCTGTTTTTT.

This rearrangement joins TRBV4-1 to TRBJ2-1; D is undetermined. Trimming cost V 2 bases and J 9 bases, with 11 bases left between them. The CDR3 is 13 residues long. The germline CDR1 and CDR2 sequences are MGHRA and YSYEKL. CDR3 in amino acids: CASSQRRIGEQFF. The CDR3, as DNA: TGCGCCAGCAGCCAACGCAGAATAGGTGAGCAGTTCTTC.

The chain is built from TRBV27 and TRBJ1-6; D gene uncertain. V was clipped by 2 bases and J by 7 bases, with 9 bases between them. Germline-derived CDR1 and CDR2 are MNHEY and SMNVEV (reference sequence). The CDR3 sequence is 14 residues long. CDR3 sequence reads: CASSLQDLNSPLHF. The CDR3 nucleotides read TGTGCCAGCAGTTTACAGGACCTCAATTCACCCCTCCACTTT.

V gene TRBV27 combines with J gene TRBJ1-2; no firm D call. The CDR3 covers 12 residues. Germline CDR1 reads MNHEY; CDR2 reads SMNVEV (reference sequence). Trimming removed 6 bases at V and 0 bases at J, with 5 bases between. CDR3 sequence reads: CASRRPNYGYTF. The CDR3 bases are TGTGCCAGCAGACGACCTAACTATGGCTACACCTTC.

J is TRBJ2-5 and V is TRBV11-2, with TRBD2 matching over 11 bases. The CDR3 runs to 15 residues. The trim removed 6 bases at V and 4 bases at J, leaving 7 bases unmatched. CDR1 and CDR2 (germline): SGHAT, FQNNGV. CDR3 sequence (DNA): TGTGCCAGCAGTCGAACTAGCGGGAGCCGAGAGACCCAGTACTTC. This encodes CASSRTSGSRETQYF.

This sequence joins TRBV4-1 and TRBJ2-7; TRBD2 matches at 12 bases. V shed 0 bases and J 1 base; nucleotides not matched to a gene: 7. This CDR3 has 18 amino acids. Germline loops: CDR1 MGHRA, CDR2 YSYEKL. Here the CDR3 reads CASSQEPPLAGGSYEQYF. CDR3 DNA sequence: TGCGCCAGCAGCCAAGAGCCCCCACTAGCGGGGGGATCCTACGAGCAGTACTTC.

As to this clone: Other DNA sequences from this sample encode an identical CDR3 as well. The V gene is TRBV7-9, the J gene TRBJ2-7; tentatively, D is TRBD1 (7 bases). This CDR3 region has 15 residues. Trimming cost V 0 bases and J 3 bases, with 12 bases left between them. Germline V gives CDR1 SEHNR, CDR2 FQNEAQ (reference sequence). The CDR3 nucleotides read TGTGCCAGCAGCTTAGCTCAGGGGGGCAGCTACGAGCAGTACTTC. Translating it yields CASSLAQGGSYEQYF.

The rearrangement links TRBV5-6 to TRBJ1-5; 7 bases agree with TRBD1. V dropped 3 bases and J dropped 8; count of bases not matched to a gene: 5. Germline lookup yields CDR1 SGHDT and CDR2 YYEEEE. CDR3 length: 13 amino acids. CDR3 loop: CASSWGTAEPQHF. Here the CDR3 DNA reads TGTGCCAGCAGCTGGGGGACAGCTGAGCCCCAGCATTTT.

This clone was seen just once. This chain uses TRBV9 with TRBJ2-2; D perhaps matches TRBD2 (5 bases). This CDR3 has 15 amino acids. V was shortened by 4 bases and J by 2 bases, with 12 bases between the two germline ends. Germline values: CDR1 SGDLS, CDR2 YYNGEE. The CDR3, as DNA: TGTGCCAGCAGCATTGGCGGGCTTAACACCGGGGAGCTGTTTTTT. Its translation: CASSIGGLNTGELFF. The entire variable domain, with the rest obtained from reference TRBV9 and TRBJ2-2, is as follows: DSGVTQTPKHLITATGQRVTLRCSPRSGDLSVYWYQQSLDQGLQFLIQYYNGEERAKGNILERFSAQQFPDLHSELNLSSLELGDSALYFCASSIGGLNTGELFFGEGSRLTVL.

This chain joins TRBV27 and TRBJ2-1; TRBD2 agrees at 10 bases. V lost 5 bases, J lost 3 bases, and 4 bases stayed unmatched. Germline V lookup: CDR1 MNHEY, CDR2 SMNVEV (reference sequence). The CDR3 has 15 amino acids. This CDR3 reads CASSPLAGVYNEQFF. CDR3 nucleotide sequence: TGTGCCAGCAGTCCTCTAGCGGGAGTCTACAATGAGCAGTTCTTC.

This rearrangement joins TRBV7-8 to TRBJ1-1, with D possibly TRBD1 on 5 matching bases. From germline, CDR1 is SGHVS and CDR2 FQNEAQ. The length of the CDR3 is 12 residues. V was pared by 5 bases and J by 7 bases, with 11 bases between. The CDR3 sequence: CASSPGGDEAFF. The CDR3 DNA follows: TGTGCCAGCAGCCCTGGGGGTGATGAAGCTTTCTTT.

The chain employs TRBV4-3 and TRBJ2-3; TRBD2 matches at 8 bases. CDR3 size: 18 residues. The germline V gene encodes CDR1 LGHNA and CDR2 YSLEER. Unmatched junction bases numbered 13, after V lost 0 bases and J lost 5 bases. The chain's CDR3 is CASSQEVLGLAGLDTQYF. The CDR3 DNA follows: TGCGCCAGCAGCCAAGAGGTTTTAGGGCTAGCGGGTTTAGATACGCAGTATTTT.

The chain has TRBV27 and TRBJ1-5; D is uncertain. This CDR3 is 16 amino acids long. Germline V gene sequence: CDR1 MNHEY, CDR2 SMNVEV (reference sequence). V was cut by 3 bases and J by 2 bases, with 14 bases left in between. The CDR3 DNA is TGTGCCAGCAGTTTCCTAGGAGTGGATGGCAATCAGCCCCAGCATTTT. As protein: CASSFLGVDGNQPQHF.

The chain combines TRBV9 with TRBJ2-3; 8 nucleotides align to TRBD2. The CDR3 has 14 residues. J gave up 4 bases and V 4 bases, and 5 bases lay outside the gene matches. Germline V gene data show CDR1 as SGDLS and CDR2 as YYNGEE. The CDR3 region is CASSPSGRPDTQYF. The CDR3 DNA reads TGTGCCAGCAGCCCAAGCGGGAGACCAGATACGCAGTATTTT. The full variable domain, rest sourced from reference TRBV9 and TRBJ2-3, is DSGVTQTPKHLITATGQRVTLRCSPRSGDLSVYWYQQSLDQGLQFLIQYYNGEERAKGNILERFSAQQFPDLHSELNLSSLELGDSALYFCASSPSGRPDTQYFGPGTRLTVL.

The J gene is TRBJ2-7, the V gene TRBV7-2; D is possibly TRBD1 or TRBD2 (5 bases each). Germline assignment: CDR1 SGHTA and CDR2 FQGNSA. Trimming left V 4 bases short and J 0 bases short, with 10 bases between. This CDR3 spans 14 amino acids. CDR3 residues: CASSSLGDSYEQYF. The CDR3 bases are TGTGCCAGCAGCTCACTGGGGGACTCCTACGAGCAGTACTTC.

This clone was seen once. This CDR3 is CASSPSVNTGELFF. DNA for the CDR3: TGCGCCAGCAGCCCGAGCGTAAACACCGGGGAGCTGTTTTTT. J is TRBJ2-2 and V is TRBV4-1; D not certain. V dropped 4 bases and J dropped 2 bases, with 8 bases sitting between them. This CDR3 spans 14 amino acids. Per germline, CDR1 MGHRA and CDR2 YSYEKL.

The chain joins TRBV19 to TRBJ1-1; D ambiguous. The CDR3 spans 13 residues. Trimming took 6 bases from V and 2 from J, leaving 10 bases between them. CDR1 LNHDA and CDR2 SQIVND come from the germline V gene (reference sequence). The DNA for the CDR3 is TGTGCCAGTAGCTTCTTTGGAAACACTGAAGCTTTCTTT. Its translation is CASSFFGNTEAFF.

CDR3 sequence reads: CASSEPSSTLMNTQYF. The CDR3 DNA is TGCGCCAGCAGTGAGCCTTCCTCGACACTAATGAATACGCAGTATTTT. The chain couples TRBV10-1 to TRBJ2-3; D unresolved. The V gene's germline CDR1 is WNHNN and CDR2 SYGVQD (reference sequence). This CDR3 region has 16 residues. V was pared by 2 bases and J by 7 bases, with 19 bases between.

The chain links TRBV25-1 to TRBJ2-5, with D unclear. This CDR3 has 12 amino acids. The V gene's germline CDR1 is MGHDK and CDR2 SYGVNS. V lost 2 bases, J lost 7 bases, and 8 bases lay in between. The CDR3 nucleotides read TGTGCCAGCAGTGAAGAGGAGTGGACCCAGTACTTC. Translating gives CASSEEEWTQYF.

The genes are TRBV18 and TRBJ2-1; 14 bases align to TRBD2. Trimming removed 2 bases from V and 9 bases from J; junction bases left unmatched: 6. Germline V lookup: CDR1 KGHSH, CDR2 LQKENI. The CDR3 loop spans 16 amino acids. CDR3 bases: TGTGCCAGCTCACCATGGACTAGCGGGAGGTTAAGTGAGCAGTTCTTC. Translated, it gives CASSPWTSGRLSEQFF.

This sequence joins TRBV9 and TRBJ2-5; 11 nucleotides agree with TRBD1. The germline V gene encodes CDR1 SGDLS and CDR2 YYNGEE. CDR3 size: 17 residues. V lost 2 bases and J lost 4; bases outside the gene matches: 10. CDR3 sequence (DNA): TGTGCCAGCAGCGTCTACTTGGGGACAGGGGGAGGAGAGACCCAGTACTTC. As protein: CASSVYLGTGGGETQYF.

V usage is TRBV13 and J usage is TRBJ2-7; D is perhaps TRBD1 or TRBD2 (5 bases each). This CDR3 contains 15 residues. Trimming shortened V by 5 bases and J by 5 bases, and 19 bases separated the two germline ends. CDR1 is PRHDT, CDR2 FYEKMQ, per germline (reference sequence). Here the CDR3 DNA reads TGTGCCAGCAGCCCCGGGGCAGGGAAGATAGACGAGCAGTACTTC. Amino acids: CASSPGAGKIDEQYF.

The rearrangement uses TRBV4-1 and TRBJ2-3; a possible D gene is TRBD2 (6 bases). The CDR3 loop spans 16 amino acids. Trimming took off 1 base at V and 2 bases at J, with 13 bases between the two ends. Germline V lookup: CDR1 MGHRA, CDR2 YSYEKL. CDR3 nucleotides: TGCGCCAGCAGCCAAGCCATTAGCGGTTACACAGATACGCAGTATTTT. This codes for CASSQAISGYTDTQYF.